The clone carrying this T cell receptor (beta chain) turned up a few times. This specimen belongs to a study of OX40 agonist ivuxolimab in advanced cancers. Study background: The dose of intravenous ivuxolimab that patients received every 2 weeks ranged from 0.01 to 10 mg/kg.

Assay used: immunoSEQ multiplex PCR; TCRdb lists only in-frame clones, some missing. The sample consists of some 64,000 clones, roughly 87% of them appearing once. If patients had autoimmune disease history or systemic immunosuppression, they were excluded. The sample in question was CD4+ or CD8+ T cells sorted from blood, obtained in a trial of the OX40 agonist ivuxolimab. The source of this sequence is an adult with an advanced solid tumor such as melanoma, head and neck, liver or kidney cancer.

CDR3 region: CASSIYTEAFF. The CDR3 DNA reads TGTGCCAGTAGTATCTACACTGAAGCTTTCTTT. V gene TRBV19 combines with J gene TRBJ1-1; D unclear. This CDR3 comprises 11 residues. Germline loops: CDR1 LNHDA, CDR2 SQIVND (reference sequence). Trimming removed 3 bases at V and 3 bases at J, with 2 bases between.